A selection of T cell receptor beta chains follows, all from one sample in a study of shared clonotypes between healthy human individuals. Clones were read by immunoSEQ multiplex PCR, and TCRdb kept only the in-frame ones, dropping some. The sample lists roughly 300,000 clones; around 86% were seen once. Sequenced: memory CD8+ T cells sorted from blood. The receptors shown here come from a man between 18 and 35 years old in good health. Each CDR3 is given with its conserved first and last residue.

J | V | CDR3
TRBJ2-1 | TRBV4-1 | CASSRGPRGANEQFF
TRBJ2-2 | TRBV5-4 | CASQGLAGGSTGELFF
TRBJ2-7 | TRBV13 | CASSPRGEGLYEQYF
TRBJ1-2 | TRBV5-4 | CASRSTPGRIYGYTF
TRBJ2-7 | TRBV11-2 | CASSWDRDYEQYF
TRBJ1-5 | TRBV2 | CASRGTGDSNQPQHF
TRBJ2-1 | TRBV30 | CAWRSRGQYEQFF
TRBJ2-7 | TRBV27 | CASSFNSGTGNYEQYF
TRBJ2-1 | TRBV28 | CASSLERGPSYNEQFF
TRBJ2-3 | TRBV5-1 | CAIMDIRITDTQYF
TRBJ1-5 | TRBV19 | CASSLRVVVNQPQHF
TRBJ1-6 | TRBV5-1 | CASSLWGVDANSPLHF
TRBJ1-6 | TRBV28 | CASSKSTGYNSPLHF
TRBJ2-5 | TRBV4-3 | CASSQALGGQETQYF
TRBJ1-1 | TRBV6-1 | CASSEWASDEAFF
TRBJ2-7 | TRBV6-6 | CASSYGGQGYEQYF
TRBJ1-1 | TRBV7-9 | CASSLAGRTEAFF
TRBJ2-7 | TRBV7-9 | CASTGLELSYEQYF
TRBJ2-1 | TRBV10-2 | CASSESGKRTKVF
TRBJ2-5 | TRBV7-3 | CASSRLGGQETQYF
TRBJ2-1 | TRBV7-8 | CASSPVPGGYNEQFF
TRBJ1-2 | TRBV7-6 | CASSRGTVGGYTF
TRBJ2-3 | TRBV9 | CASSVRGLATDTQYF
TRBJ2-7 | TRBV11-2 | CASSPIKGTGFIEQYF
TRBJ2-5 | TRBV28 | CASREAGGAGETQYF
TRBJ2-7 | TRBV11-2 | CASSLNHEQYF
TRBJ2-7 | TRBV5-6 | CASSLISAYHEQYF
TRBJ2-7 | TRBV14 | CASSQELEGKYEQYF
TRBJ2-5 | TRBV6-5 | CASSSLGTSYTETQYF
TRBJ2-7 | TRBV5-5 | CASSSRGNSYEQYF
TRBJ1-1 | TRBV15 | CATSRARNTEAFF
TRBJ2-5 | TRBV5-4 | CASSFHVAEIQETQYF
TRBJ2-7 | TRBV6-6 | CASSYPGQGPYEQYF
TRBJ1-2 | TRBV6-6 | CASSTGPVVDGYTF